Sequencing of this T cell receptor beta chain was carried out in a study of multiple sclerosis patients with progressive multifocal leukoencephalopathy. Sequenced by immunoSEQ multiplex PCR; TCRdb stores in-frame clones only, minus some. The profile covers fewer than 40,000 clones, with approximately 89% appearing a single time and about 1.5% taken by the ten largest. General study points: At PML onset, no shared TRBV or TRBJ gene usage was seen. Clones expanded at PML were already present before and during natalizumab.

A note on this clone: What it binds is unknown.

Specified time point: before natalizumab initiation. Per the germline V gene, CDR1 is SGHRS and CDR2 is YFSETQ. The CDR3 has 15 residues. The V gene lost 0 bases and the J gene lost 8 bases, with 15 bases spanning the gap. This receptor was obtained from a human donor with multiple sclerosis. J is TRBJ2-1 and V is TRBV5-1; D might be TRBD1 (5 bases). The sample taken for sequencing was PBMCs. CDR3 in DNA: TGCGCCAGCAGCTTGGAGGGTTCCAGGGTGGATGAGCAGTTCTTC. Its protein product is CASSLEGSRVDEQFF.